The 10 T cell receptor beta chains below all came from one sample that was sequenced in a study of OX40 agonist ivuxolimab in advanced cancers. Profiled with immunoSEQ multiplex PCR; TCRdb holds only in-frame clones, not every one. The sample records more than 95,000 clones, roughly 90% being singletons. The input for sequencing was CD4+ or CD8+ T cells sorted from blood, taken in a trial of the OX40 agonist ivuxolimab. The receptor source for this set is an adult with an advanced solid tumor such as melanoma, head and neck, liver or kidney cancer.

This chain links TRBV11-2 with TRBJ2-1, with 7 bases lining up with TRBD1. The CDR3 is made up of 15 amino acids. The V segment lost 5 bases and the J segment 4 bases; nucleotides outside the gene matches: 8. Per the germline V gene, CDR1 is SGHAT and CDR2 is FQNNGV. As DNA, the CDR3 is TGTGCCAGCAGCCCGAGACAGGGAAGGTACAATGAGCAGTTCTTC. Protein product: CASSPRQGRYNEQFF.

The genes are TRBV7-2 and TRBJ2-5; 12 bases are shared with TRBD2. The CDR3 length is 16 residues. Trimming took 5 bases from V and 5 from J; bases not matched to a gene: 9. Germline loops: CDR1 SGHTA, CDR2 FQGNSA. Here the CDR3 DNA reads TGTGCCAGCAGCCGTCAATTTCTAGCGGGAGGGGAGACCCAGTACTTC. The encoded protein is CASSRQFLAGGETQYF.

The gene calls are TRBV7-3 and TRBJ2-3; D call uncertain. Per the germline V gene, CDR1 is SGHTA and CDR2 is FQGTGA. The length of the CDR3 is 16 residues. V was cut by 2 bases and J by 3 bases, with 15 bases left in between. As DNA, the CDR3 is TGTGCCAGCAGCTTACGCCCCGTGGGGAAAACAGATACGCAGTATTTT. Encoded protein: CASSLRPVGKTDTQYF.

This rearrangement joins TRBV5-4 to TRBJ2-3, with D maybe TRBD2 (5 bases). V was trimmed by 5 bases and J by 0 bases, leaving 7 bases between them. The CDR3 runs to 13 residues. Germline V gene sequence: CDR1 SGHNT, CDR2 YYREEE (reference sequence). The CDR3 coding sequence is TGTGCCAGCAGACGGACTAGCACAGATACGCAGTATTTT. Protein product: CASRRTSTDTQYF.

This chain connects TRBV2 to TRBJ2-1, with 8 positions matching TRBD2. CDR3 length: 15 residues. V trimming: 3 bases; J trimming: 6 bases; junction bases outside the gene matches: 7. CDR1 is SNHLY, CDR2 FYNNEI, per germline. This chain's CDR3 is CASSDSVAGSNEQFF. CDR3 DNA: TGTGCCAGCAGTGACTCGGTAGCGGGAAGCAATGAGCAGTTCTTC.

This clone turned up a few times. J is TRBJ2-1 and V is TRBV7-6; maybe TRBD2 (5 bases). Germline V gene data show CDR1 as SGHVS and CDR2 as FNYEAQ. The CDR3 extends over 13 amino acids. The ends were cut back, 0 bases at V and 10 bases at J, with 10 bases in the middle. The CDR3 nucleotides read TGTGCCAGCAGCTTAGCGGGAGTTGGCGAGCAGTTCTTC. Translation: CASSLAGVGEQFF.

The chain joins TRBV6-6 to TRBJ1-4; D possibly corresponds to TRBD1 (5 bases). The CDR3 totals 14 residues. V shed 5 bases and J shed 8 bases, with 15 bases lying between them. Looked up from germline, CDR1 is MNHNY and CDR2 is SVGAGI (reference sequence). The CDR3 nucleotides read TGTGCCAGCAGTCCCGGGGGGACCAGGGAAAAACTGTTTTTT. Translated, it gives CASSPGGTREKLFF.

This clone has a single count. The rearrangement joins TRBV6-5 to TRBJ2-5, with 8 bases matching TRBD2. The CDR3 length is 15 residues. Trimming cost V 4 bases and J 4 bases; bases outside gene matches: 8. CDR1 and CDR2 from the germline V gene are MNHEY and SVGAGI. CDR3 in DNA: TGTGCCAGCAGTTGGGCCGGGACTAGAAGAGAGACCCAGTACTTC. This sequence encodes CASSWAGTRRETQYF.

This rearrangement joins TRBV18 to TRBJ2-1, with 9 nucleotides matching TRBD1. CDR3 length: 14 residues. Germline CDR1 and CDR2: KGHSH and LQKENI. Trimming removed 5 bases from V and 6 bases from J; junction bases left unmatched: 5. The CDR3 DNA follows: TGTGCCAGCTCATCGCGGACAGGGGTCAATGAGCAGTTCTTC. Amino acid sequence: CASSSRTGVNEQFF. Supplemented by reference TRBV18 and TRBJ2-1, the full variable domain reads NAGVMQNPRHLVRRRGQEARLRCSPMKGHSHVYWYRQLPEEGLKFMVYLQKENIIDESGMPKERFSAEFPKEGPSILRIQQVVRGDSAAYFCASSSRTGVNEQFFGPGTRLTVL.

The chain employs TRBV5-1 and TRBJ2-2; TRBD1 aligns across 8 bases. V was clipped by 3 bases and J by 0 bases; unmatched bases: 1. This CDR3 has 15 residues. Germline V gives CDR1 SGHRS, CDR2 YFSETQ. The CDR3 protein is CASSSTGANTGELFF. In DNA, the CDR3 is TGCGCCAGCAGCTCGACAGGGGCGAACACCGGGGAGCTGTTTTTT.